This TCR beta chain was captured in a study of technical replicates of blood from a few donors. Here immunoSEQ multiplex PCR was the method, and the copy in TCRdb shows in-frame clones only, minus some. The sample shows 50,000 to 65,000 clones, 85% to 95% of them seen only once. In regard to this clone: Different DNA sequences within this sample yield the same CDR3.

The specimen sequenced was PBMCs. The TCR sequence derives from a human donor in good health. Some clones in this sample may be carry-over from other donors' samples.

The CDR3 sequence is CATSSGATNEKLFF. Written as DNA, the CDR3 is TGTGCCACCAGCTCAGGTGCAACTAATGAAAAACTGTTTTTT. V is TRBV15 and J is TRBJ1-4; D is undetermined. V was shortened by 5 bases and J by 0 bases, with 7 bases between the two germline ends. The CDR3 extends over 14 amino acids. Germline loops: CDR1 LNHNV, CDR2 YYDKDF (reference sequence).